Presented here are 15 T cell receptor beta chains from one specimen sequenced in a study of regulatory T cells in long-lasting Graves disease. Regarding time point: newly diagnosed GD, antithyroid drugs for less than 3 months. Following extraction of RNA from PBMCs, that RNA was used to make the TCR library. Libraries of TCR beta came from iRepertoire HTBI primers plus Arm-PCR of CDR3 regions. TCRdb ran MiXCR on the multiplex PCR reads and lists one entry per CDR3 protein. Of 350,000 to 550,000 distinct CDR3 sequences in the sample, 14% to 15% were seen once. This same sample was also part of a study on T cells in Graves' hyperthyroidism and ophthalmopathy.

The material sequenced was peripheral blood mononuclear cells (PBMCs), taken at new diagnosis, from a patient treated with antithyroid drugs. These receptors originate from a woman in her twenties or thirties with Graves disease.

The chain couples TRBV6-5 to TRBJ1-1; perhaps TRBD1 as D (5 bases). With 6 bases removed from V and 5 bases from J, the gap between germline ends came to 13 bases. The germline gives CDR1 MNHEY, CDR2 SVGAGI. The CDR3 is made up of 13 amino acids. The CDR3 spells CASRYPGKTEAFF. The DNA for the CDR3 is TGTGCCAGCAGGTACCCAGGGAAAACTGAAGCTTTCTTT.

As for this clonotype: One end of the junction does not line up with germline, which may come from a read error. CDR3 sequence reads: CASSRVSGREDTRYF. CDR3 in DNA: TGTGCCAGCAGCCGCGTTAGCGGGAGAGAAGATACGCGGTATTTT. The rearrangement joins TRBV11-2 to TRBJ2-3, with TRBD2 identical over 9 bases. The germline gives CDR1 SGHAT, CDR2 FQNNGV. The length of the CDR3 is 15 residues.

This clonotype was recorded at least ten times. CDR3 DNA sequence: TGTGCCAGCAGCTTAGAGGGACTAGCGGGAGCCTACAATGAGCAGTTCTTC. It is translated as CASSLEGLAGAYNEQFF. The V call is TRBV7-6, the J call TRBJ2-1; 14 bases map to TRBD2. Germline lookup yields CDR1 SGHVS and CDR2 FNYEAQ. The CDR3 loop spans 17 amino acids. Trimming removed 1 base from V and 2 bases from J; junction bases left unmatched: 1.

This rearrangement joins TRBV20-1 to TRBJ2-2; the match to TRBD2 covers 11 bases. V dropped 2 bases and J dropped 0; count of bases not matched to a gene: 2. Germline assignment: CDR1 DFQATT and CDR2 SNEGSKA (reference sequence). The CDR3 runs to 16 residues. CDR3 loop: CSARLAGGTNTGELFF. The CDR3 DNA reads TGCAGTGCTAGACTAGCGGGAGGAACGAACACCGGGGAGCTGTTTTTT.

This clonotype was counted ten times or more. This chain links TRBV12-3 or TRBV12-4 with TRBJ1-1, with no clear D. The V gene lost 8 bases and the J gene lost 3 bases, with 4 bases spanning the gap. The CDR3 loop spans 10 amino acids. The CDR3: CASLDTEAFF. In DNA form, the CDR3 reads TGTGCCAGCCTTGACACTGAAGCTTTCTTT.

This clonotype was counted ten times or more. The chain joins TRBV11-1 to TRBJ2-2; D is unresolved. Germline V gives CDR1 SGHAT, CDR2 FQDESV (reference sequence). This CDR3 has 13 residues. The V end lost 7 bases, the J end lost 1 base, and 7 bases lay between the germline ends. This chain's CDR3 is CASNAGNTGELFF. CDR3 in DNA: TGTGCCAGCAACGCAGGGAACACCGGGGAGCTGTTTTTT. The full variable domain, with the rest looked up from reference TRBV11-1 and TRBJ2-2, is EAEVAQSPRYKITEKSQAVAFWCDPISGHATLYWYRQILGQGPELLVQFQDESVVDDSQLPKDRFSAERLKGVDSTLKIQPAELGDSAMYLCASNAGNTGELFFGEGSRLTVL.

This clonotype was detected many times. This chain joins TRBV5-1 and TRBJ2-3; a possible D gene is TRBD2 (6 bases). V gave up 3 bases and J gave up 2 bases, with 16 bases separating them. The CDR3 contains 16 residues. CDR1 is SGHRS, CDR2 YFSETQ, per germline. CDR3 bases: TGCGCCAGCAGCTACGCCGGGAGATACAACACAGATACGCAGTATTTT. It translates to CASSYAGRYNTDTQYF. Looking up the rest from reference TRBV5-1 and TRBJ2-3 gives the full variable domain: KAGVTQTPRYLIKTRGQQVTLSCSPISGHRSVSWYQQTPGQGLQFLFEYFSETQRNKGNFPGRFSGRQFSNSRSEMNVSTLELGDSALYLCASSYAGRYNTDTQYFGPGTRLTVL.

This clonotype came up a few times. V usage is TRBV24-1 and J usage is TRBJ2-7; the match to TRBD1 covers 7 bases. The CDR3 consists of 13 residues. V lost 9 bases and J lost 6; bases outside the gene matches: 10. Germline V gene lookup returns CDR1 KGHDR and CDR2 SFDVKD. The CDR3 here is CATGRQGDGEQYF. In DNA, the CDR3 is TGTGCCACCGGTCGCCAGGGGGACGGCGAGCAGTACTTC.

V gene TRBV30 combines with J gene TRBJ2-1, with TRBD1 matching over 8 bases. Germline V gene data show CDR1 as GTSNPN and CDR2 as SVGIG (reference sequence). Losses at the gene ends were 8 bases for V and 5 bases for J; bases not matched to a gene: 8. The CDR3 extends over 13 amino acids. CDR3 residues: CASSADRDNEQFF. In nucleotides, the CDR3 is TGTGCCAGTAGTGCGGACAGGGACAATGAGCAGTTCTTC.

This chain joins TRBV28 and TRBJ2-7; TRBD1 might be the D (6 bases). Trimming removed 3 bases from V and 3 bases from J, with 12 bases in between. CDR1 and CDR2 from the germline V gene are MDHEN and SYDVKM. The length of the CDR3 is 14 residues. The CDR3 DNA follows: TGTGCCAGCAGTTTCCGGACAGCTCTCTACGAGCAGTACTTC. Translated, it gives CASSFRTALYEQYF.

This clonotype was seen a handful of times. CDR3 nucleotides: TGCGCCAGCAGGCCCACAGGGGGCCCTGGCTACACCTTC. It translates to CASRPTGGPGYTF. This chain links TRBV4-1 with TRBJ1-2, with 9 bases identical to TRBD1. Germline trimming cut 6 bases from V and 7 bases from J; bases unmatched to any gene: 6. The CDR3 sequence is 13 residues long. Germline V gene data show CDR1 as MGHRA and CDR2 as YSYEKL.

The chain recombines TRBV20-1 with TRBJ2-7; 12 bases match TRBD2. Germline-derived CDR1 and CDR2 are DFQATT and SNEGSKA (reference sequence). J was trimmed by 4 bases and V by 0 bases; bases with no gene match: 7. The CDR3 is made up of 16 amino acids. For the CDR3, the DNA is TGCAGTGCTAGAGACCTACTAGCGGGAGGCTGGTACGAGCAGTACTTC. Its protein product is CSARDLLAGGWYEQYF.

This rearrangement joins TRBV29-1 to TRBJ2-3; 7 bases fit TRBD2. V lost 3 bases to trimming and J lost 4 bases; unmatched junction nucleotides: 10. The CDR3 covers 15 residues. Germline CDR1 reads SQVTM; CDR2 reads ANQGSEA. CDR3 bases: TGCAGCGTTGAGGGGGGGACGACTAGCCCAGATACGCAGTATTTT. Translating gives CSVEGGTTSPDTQYF.

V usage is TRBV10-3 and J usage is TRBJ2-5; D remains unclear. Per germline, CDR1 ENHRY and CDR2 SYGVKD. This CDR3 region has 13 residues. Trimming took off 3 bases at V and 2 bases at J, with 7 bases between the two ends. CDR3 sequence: CAISEGNQETQYF. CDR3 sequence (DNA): TGTGCCATCAGTGAAGGCAATCAAGAGACCCAGTACTTC.

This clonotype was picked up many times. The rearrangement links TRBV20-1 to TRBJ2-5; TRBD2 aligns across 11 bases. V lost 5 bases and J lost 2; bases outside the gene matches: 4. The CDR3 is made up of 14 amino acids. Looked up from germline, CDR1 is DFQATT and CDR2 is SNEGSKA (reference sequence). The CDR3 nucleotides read TGCAGTGCTCCGGGACTAGCGGAACAAGAGACCCAGTACTTC. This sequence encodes CSAPGLAEQETQYF.